Following are 24 T cell receptor beta chains from one sample sequenced in a study of OX40 agonist ivuxolimab in advanced cancers. TCRdb's table, derived via immunoSEQ multiplex PCR, lists solely in-frame clones and lacks some. The sample holds 40,000 to 55,000 clones, roughly nine tenths seen once. The specimen was CD4+ or CD8+ T cells sorted from blood, collected in a trial of the OX40 agonist ivuxolimab. The source is an adult with an advanced solid tumor such as melanoma, head and neck, liver or kidney cancer.

This clone appeared once. This chain connects TRBV5-6 to TRBJ1-5; no clear D gene. The germline gives CDR1 SGHDT, CDR2 YYEEEE. The CDR3 consists of 12 residues. The V gene lost 0 bases and the J gene lost 7 bases, with 5 bases spanning the gap. The CDR3 nucleotides are TGTGCCAGCAGCTTGGGACGGCAGCCCCAGCATTTT. Amino acid sequence: CASSLGRQPQHF.

V gene TRBV5-1 combines with J gene TRBJ2-5, with 8 bases aligning to TRBD1. Germline-derived CDR1 and CDR2 are SGHRS and YFSETQ. The CDR3 runs 16 residues. V shed 0 bases, J shed 5 bases, and the junction held 9 bases outside the gene matches. The CDR3 DNA reads as TGCGCCAGCAGCTTGGCCCTGGCAGGGGGCCAGGAGACCCAGTACTTC. Amino acids: CASSLALAGGQETQYF.

CDR3 loop: CASSLSSGQGSGSPLHF. The CDR3 nucleotides are TGCGCCAGCAGCTTGAGCTCGGGACAGGGGTCGGGTTCACCCCTCCACTTT. The J gene is TRBJ1-6, the V gene TRBV5-1, with 10 nucleotides matching TRBD1. The CDR3 contains 17 residues. The V and J ends lost 1 base and 9 bases, in that order; junction bases with no gene match: 10. Germline assignment: CDR1 SGHRS and CDR2 YFSETQ.

The rearrangement joins TRBV10-3 to TRBJ2-7, with D perhaps given as TRBD1 or TRBD2 (5 bases each). CDR1 is ENHRY and CDR2 is SYGVKD in the germline V gene. V lost 10 bases, J lost 1 base, and 11 bases lay in between. This CDR3 spans 12 amino acids. CDR3 nucleotide sequence: TGTGCCACGCAGGGCGGGTCCTACGAGCAGTACTTC. It translates to CATQGGSYEQYF.

The chain recombines TRBV11-2 with TRBJ2-5, with a possible D match to TRBD2 (6 bases). V shed 5 bases and J shed 4 bases, with 29 bases lying between them. There are 19 residues in the CDR3. CDR1 is SGHAT, CDR2 FQNNGV, per germline. CDR3 protein: CASSPIYRNVNSGGETQYF. The CDR3 DNA reads TGTGCCAGCAGCCCAATTTATAGAAACGTTAATTCCGGGGGAGAGACCCAGTACTTC.

The rearrangement uses TRBV7-8 and TRBJ2-3; D unclear. V lost 1 base, J lost 2 bases, and 13 bases lay in between. Looked up from germline, CDR1 is SGHVS and CDR2 is FQNEAQ. This CDR3 is 16 amino acids long. The CDR3 spells CASSLDGTTNTDTQYF. The CDR3 nucleotides read TGTGCCAGCAGCTTAGATGGAACGACCAACACAGATACGCAGTATTTT.

This chain uses TRBV30 with TRBJ1-6, with D hard to call. V was pared by 0 bases and J by 0 bases, with 12 bases between. The CDR3 spans 17 residues. The V gene's germline CDR1 is GTSNPN and CDR2 SVGIG (reference sequence). This chain's CDR3 is CAWSVPHLSSYNSPLHF. As DNA, the CDR3 is TGTGCCTGGAGTGTACCCCACCTGAGCTCCTATAATTCACCCCTCCACTTT.

This chain uses TRBV5-1 with TRBJ2-3; D is unresolved. CDR1 and CDR2 (germline): SGHRS, YFSETQ. There are 13 residues in the CDR3. The V end was cut by 4 bases, the J end by 2 bases, with 8 bases between. The CDR3 nucleotides are TGCGCCAGCAGCCTGGAACTCACAGATACGCAGTATTTT. This codes for CASSLELTDTQYF.

This chain joins TRBV5-1 and TRBJ1-5; D not certain. V was cut by 0 bases and J by 3 bases, with 7 bases left in between. The length of the CDR3 is 14 residues. Germline V gene sequence: CDR1 SGHRS, CDR2 YFSETQ. CDR3 in DNA: TGCGCCAGCAGCTTGGGAGGGCCCAATCAGCCCCAGCATTTT. Its protein is CASSLGGPNQPQHF.

The chain combines TRBV10-2 with TRBJ1-1; 9 bases match TRBD1. With 7 bases clipped from V and 9 bases from J, the junction kept 18 bases outside the gene matches. Germline assignment: CDR1 WSHSY and CDR2 SAAADI. The CDR3 covers 16 residues. The CDR3 sequence is CASTLGTGQEISKAFF. CDR3 coding DNA: TGCGCCAGCACTCTAGGGACAGGGCAAGAGATTTCAAAAGCTTTCTTT.

This rearrangement joins TRBV6-1 to TRBJ2-5; D is undetermined. The germline CDR1 and CDR2 sequences are MNHNS and SASEGT. The CDR3 sequence is 13 residues long. The V end was cut by 4 bases, the J end by 1 base, with 7 bases between. CDR3 in DNA: TGTGCCAGCAGTGGGGGTGTCCAAGAGACCCAGTACTTC. Its protein is CASSGGVQETQYF.

This chain connects TRBV11-2 to TRBJ2-1; 9 positions agree with TRBD1. Germline-derived CDR1 and CDR2 are SGHAT and FQNNGV. Trimming removed 7 bases from V and 9 bases from J; junction bases left unmatched: 7. The CDR3 contains 13 residues. This chain's CDR3 is CASTNDRGAEQFF. The CDR3 nucleotides are TGTGCCAGCACCAACGACAGGGGGGCTGAGCAGTTCTTC.

This clone was observed a single time. V gene TRBV11-2 combines with J gene TRBJ2-1, with TRBD2 identical over 16 bases. Germline V gene lookup returns CDR1 SGHAT and CDR2 FQNNGV. The V and J ends lost 3 bases and 8 bases, in that order; junction bases with no gene match: 7. This CDR3 spans 17 amino acids. CDR3 in DNA: TGTGCCAGCAGCTTCCTTGGGACTAGCGGGGGGGCGGATGAGCAGTTCTTC. Translated: CASSFLGTSGGADEQFF.

The CDR3 is CASSFAGTYGYTF. For the CDR3, the DNA is TGTGCCAGCAGTTTCGCAGGAACCTATGGCTACACCTTC. The rearrangement joins TRBV27 to TRBJ1-2; D uncertain. Germline V lookup: CDR1 MNHEY, CDR2 SMNVEV (reference sequence). This CDR3 region has 13 residues. Trimming stripped 3 bases from V and 4 bases from J, with 9 bases between.

The CDR3 DNA sequence: TGTGCCAGCTCACCACCTTCTCCGGGTCAAGAGACCCAGTACTTC. This codes for CASSPPSPGQETQYF. This chain uses TRBV18 with TRBJ2-5; no reliable D call. V lost 0 bases to trimming and J lost 2 bases, with 10 bases between them. Germline CDR1 and CDR2: KGHSH and LQKENI. This CDR3 contains 15 residues. Complete variable domain (other parts from reference TRBV18 and TRBJ2-5): NAGVMQNPRHLVRRRGQEARLRCSPMKGHSHVYWYRQLPEEGLKFMVYLQKENIIDESGMPKERFSAEFPKEGPSILRIQQVVRGDSAAYFCASSPPSPGQETQYFGPGTRLLVL.

This chain uses TRBV7-9 with TRBJ1-2; 8 bases line up with TRBD1. V lost 5 bases and J lost 5; bases outside the gene matches: 10. CDR1 SEHNR and CDR2 FQNEAQ come from the germline V gene (reference sequence). The CDR3 spans 15 residues. CDR3 loop: CASSPALDRGYGYTF. The CDR3 region has the DNA TGTGCCAGCAGCCCAGCCTTAGACAGGGGATATGGCTACACCTTC.

This chain connects TRBV18 to TRBJ1-2; D possibly corresponds to TRBD1 (5 bases). In germline, CDR1 is KGHSH, CDR2 LQKENI. V lost 3 bases to trimming and J lost 6 bases, with 11 bases between them. The CDR3 contains 13 residues. DNA of the CDR3: TGTGCCAGCTCACCTTACGGGGCCGATGGCTACACCTTC. Its protein product is CASSPYGADGYTF.

V gene TRBV5-6 combines with J gene TRBJ2-5; 14 positions match TRBD2. After removal of 4 bases from V and 1 base from J, the junction contained 6 bases not matched to a gene. Germline V gives CDR1 SGHDT, CDR2 YYEEEE. This CDR3 has 17 amino acids. This chain's CDR3 is CASSPGLAGVGQETQYF. The CDR3 nucleotides read TGTGCCAGCAGCCCGGGACTAGCGGGGGTAGGCCAAGAGACCCAGTACTTC. The full variable domain, completed using reference TRBV5-6 and TRBJ2-5, is DAGVTQSPTHLIKTRGQQVTLRCSPKSGHDTVSWYQQALGQGPQFIFQYYEEEERQRGNFPDRFSGHQFPNYSSELNVNALLLGDSALYLCASSPGLAGVGQETQYFGPGTRLLVL.

V usage is TRBV7-8 and J usage is TRBJ2-5, with a possible D match to TRBD2 (6 bases). The CDR3 covers 17 residues. The V gene lost 3 bases and the J gene lost 5 bases, with 22 bases spanning the gap. Per the germline V gene, CDR1 is SGHVS and CDR2 is FQNEAQ. The CDR3 DNA follows: TGTGCCAGCAGCTTCGGCCGCAGCTTGGGGGGTTGGGAGACCCAGTACTTC. This codes for CASSFGRSLGGWETQYF.

This chain links TRBV4-1 with TRBJ1-1; possibly TRBD1 for D (5 bases). Germline assignment: CDR1 MGHRA and CDR2 YSYEKL. Trimming stripped 4 bases from V and 1 base from J, with 10 bases between. This CDR3 region has 14 residues. CDR3 in amino acids: CASSPREGNTEAFF. The CDR3 DNA sequence: TGCGCCAGCAGCCCCAGGGAGGGGAACACTGAAGCTTTCTTT.

The rearrangement links TRBV11-3 to TRBJ2-5; TRBD2 aligns across 10 bases. This CDR3 has 15 residues. V trimming: 4 bases; J trimming: 4 bases; junction bases outside the gene matches: 6. Germline loops: CDR1 SGHNT, CDR2 YENEEA. CDR3 sequence reads: CASSSAGGPLETQYF. CDR3 bases: TGTGCCAGCAGCTCAGCGGGGGGGCCCTTAGAGACCCAGTACTTC. The full variable domain, with the rest looked up from reference TRBV11-3 and TRBJ2-5, is EAGVVQSPRYKIIEKKQPVAFWCNPISGHNTLYWYLQNLGQGPELLIRYENEEAVDDSQLPKDRFSAERLKGVDSTLKIQPAELGDSAVYLCASSSAGGPLETQYFGPGTRLLVL.

This rearrangement joins TRBV18 to TRBJ2-3; TRBD2 aligns across 8 bases. This CDR3 comprises 15 residues. Germline CDR1 and CDR2: KGHSH and LQKENI. After removal of 1 base from V and 3 bases from J, the junction contained 3 bases not matched to a gene. The CDR3 protein is CASSPRSGGTDTQYF. In DNA, the CDR3 is TGTGCCAGCTCACCACGAAGCGGGGGAACAGATACGCAGTATTTT.

Concerning this clone: Germline and junction disagree at one end, which may indicate a read error. V is TRBV6-1 and J is TRBJ1-1, with no clear D. The CDR3 sequence is 15 residues long. Germline values: CDR1 MNHNS, CDR2 SASEGT. CDR3 DNA: TGTGCCAGCAGGGAAGGGTCGGTCAGAAACACTGAAGCTTTCTTT. As protein: CASREGSVRNTEAFF.

In this sample, this clone turned up once. This chain's CDR3 is CASSPTRRVAIQYF. CDR3 nucleotide sequence: TGTGCCAGCAGTCCAACCCGGCGTGTCGCAATTCAGTACTTC. This chain links TRBV27 with TRBJ2-4; no definite D call. The V and J ends lost 5 bases and 10 bases respectively, with 18 bases between them. The CDR3 is 14 amino acids. CDR1 is MNHEY and CDR2 is SMNVEV in the germline V gene (reference sequence).